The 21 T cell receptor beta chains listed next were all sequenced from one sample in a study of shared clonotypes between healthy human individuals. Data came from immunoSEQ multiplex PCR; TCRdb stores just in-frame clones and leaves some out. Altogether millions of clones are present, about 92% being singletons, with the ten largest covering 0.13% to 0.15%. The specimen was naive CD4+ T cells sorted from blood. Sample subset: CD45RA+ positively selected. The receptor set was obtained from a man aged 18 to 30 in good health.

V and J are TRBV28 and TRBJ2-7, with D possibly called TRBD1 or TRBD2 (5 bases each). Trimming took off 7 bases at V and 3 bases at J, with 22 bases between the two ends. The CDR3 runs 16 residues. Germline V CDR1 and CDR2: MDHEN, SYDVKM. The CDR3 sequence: CASTRQGSRGRYEQYF. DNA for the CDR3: TGTGCCAGCACCCGGCAGGGATCGAGGGGTCGCTACGAGCAGTACTTC. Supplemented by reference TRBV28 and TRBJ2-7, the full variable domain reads DVKVTQSSRYLVKRTGEKVFLECVQDMDHENMFWYRQDPGLGLRLIYFSYDVKMKEKGDIPEGYSVSREKKERFSLILESASTNQTSMYLCASTRQGSRGRYEQYFGPGTRLTVT.

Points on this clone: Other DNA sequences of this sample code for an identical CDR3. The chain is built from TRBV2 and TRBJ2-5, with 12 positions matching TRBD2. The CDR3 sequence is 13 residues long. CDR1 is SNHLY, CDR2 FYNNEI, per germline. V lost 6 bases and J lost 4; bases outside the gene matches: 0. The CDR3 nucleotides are TGTGCCAGCAGACTAGCGGGGGGAGAGACCCAGTACTTC. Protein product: CASRLAGGETQYF.

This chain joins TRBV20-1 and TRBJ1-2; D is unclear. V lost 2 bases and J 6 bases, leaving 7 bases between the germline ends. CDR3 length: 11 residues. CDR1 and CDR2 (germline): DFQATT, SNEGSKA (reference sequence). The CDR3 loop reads CSARLGNGYTF. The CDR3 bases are TGCAGTGCTAGACTCGGGAATGGCTACACCTTC.

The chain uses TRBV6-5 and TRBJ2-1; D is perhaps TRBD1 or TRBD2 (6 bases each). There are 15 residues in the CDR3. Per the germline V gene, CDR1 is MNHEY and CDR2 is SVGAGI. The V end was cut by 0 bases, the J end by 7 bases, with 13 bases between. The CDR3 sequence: CASSYSYGGRNEQFF. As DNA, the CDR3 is TGTGCCAGCAGTTACTCGTACGGGGGCAGGAATGAGCAGTTCTTC.

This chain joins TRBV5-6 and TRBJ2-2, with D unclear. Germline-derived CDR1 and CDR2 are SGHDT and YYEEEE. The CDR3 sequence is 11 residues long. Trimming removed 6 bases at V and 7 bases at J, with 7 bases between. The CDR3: CASNMGGELFF. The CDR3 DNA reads TGTGCCAGCAATATGGGCGGGGAGCTGTTTTTT.

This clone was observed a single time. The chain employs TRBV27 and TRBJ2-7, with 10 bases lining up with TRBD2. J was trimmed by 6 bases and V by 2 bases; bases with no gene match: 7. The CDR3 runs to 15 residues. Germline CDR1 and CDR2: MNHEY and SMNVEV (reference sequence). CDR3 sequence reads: CASSLGGLAGVEQYF. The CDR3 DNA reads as TGTGCCAGCAGTTTAGGGGGCCTAGCGGGAGTCGAGCAGTACTTC.

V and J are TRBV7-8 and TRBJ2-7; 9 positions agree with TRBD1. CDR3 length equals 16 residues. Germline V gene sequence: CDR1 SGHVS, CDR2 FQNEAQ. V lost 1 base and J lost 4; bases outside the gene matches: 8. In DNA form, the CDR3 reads TGTGCCAGCAGCTTAGAATTCGGGACAGGGAGGTACGAGCAGTACTTC. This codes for CASSLEFGTGRYEQYF.

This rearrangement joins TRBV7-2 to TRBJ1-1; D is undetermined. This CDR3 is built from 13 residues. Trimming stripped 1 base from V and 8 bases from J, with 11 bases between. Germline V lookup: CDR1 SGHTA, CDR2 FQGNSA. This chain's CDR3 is CASSLVWEGEAFF. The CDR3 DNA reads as TGTGCCAGCAGCTTAGTTTGGGAGGGAGAAGCTTTCTTT. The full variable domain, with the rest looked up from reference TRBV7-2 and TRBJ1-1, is GAGVSQSPSNKVTEKGKDVELRCDPISGHTALYWYRQSLGQGLEFLIYFQGNSAPDKSGLPSDRFSAERTGGSVSTLTIQRTQQEDSAVYLCASSLVWEGEAFFGQGTRLTVV.

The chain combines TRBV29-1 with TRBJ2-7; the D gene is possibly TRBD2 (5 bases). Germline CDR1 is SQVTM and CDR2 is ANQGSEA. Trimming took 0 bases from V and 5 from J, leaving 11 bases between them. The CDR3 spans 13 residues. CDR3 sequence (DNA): TGCAGCGTTGAAGATTACGAGGGTGACGAGCAGTACTTC. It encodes CSVEDYEGDEQYF.

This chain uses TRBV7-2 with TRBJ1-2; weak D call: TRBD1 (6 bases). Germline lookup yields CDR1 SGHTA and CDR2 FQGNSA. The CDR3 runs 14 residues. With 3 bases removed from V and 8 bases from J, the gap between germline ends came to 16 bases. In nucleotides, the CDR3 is TGTGCCAGCAGCTTGTGGGACACCAGCTCGGGCTACACCTTC. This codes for CASSLWDTSSGYTF. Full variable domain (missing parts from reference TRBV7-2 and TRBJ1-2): GAGVSQSPSNKVTEKGKDVELRCDPISGHTALYWYRQSLGQGLEFLIYFQGNSAPDKSGLPSDRFSAERTGGSVSTLTIQRTQQEDSAVYLCASSLWDTSSGYTFGSGTRLTVV.

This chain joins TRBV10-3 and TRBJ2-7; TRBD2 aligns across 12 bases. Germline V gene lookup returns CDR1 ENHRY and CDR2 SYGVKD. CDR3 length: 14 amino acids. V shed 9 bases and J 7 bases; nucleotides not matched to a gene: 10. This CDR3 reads CAMASSGGAREQYF. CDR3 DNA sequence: TGTGCCATGGCTTCTAGCGGGGGGGCGAGGGAGCAGTACTTC.

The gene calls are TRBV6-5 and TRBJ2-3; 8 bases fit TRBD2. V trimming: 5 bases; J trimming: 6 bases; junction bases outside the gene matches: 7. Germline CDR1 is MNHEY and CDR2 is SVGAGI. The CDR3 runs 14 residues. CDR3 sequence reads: CASSPGLARDTQYF. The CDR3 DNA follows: TGTGCCAGCAGTCCCGGACTAGCTCGGGATACGCAGTATTTT.

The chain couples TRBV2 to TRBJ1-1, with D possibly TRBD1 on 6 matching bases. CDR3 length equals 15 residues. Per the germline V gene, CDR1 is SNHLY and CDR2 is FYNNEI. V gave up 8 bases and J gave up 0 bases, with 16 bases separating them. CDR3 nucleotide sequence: TGTGCCAGCCAAAGGGAACAGGGCATGAACACTGAAGCTTTCTTT. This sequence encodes CASQREQGMNTEAFF.

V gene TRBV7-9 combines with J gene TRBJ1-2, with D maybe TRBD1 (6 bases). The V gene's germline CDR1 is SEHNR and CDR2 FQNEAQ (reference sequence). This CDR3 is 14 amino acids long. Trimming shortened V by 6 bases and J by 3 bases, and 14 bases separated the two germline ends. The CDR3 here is CASRPQGYDYGYTF. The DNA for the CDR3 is TGTGCCAGCAGACCTCAGGGGTACGACTATGGCTACACCTTC.

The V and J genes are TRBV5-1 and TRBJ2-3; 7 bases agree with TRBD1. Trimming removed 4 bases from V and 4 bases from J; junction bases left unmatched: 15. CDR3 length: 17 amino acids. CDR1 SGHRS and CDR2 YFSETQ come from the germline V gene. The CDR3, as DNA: TGCGCCAGCAGCCTCGCTATTACCGGGACAGTCGCAGATACGCAGTATTTT. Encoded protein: CASSLAITGTVADTQYF.

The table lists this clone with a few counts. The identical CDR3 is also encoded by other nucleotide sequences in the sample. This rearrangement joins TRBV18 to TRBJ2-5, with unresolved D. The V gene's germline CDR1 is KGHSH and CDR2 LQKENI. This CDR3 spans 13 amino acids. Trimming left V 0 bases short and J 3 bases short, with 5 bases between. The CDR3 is CASSPPGKETQYF. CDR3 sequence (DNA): TGTGCCAGCTCACCACCGGGGAAAGAGACCCAGTACTTC.

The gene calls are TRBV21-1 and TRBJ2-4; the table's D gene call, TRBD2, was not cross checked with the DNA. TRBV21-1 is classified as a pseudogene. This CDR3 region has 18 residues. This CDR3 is CASSKGGGGLSPQNIQYF. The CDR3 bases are TGTGCCAGCAGCAAAGGGGGGGGAGGACTATCCCCCCAAAACATTCAGTACTTC.

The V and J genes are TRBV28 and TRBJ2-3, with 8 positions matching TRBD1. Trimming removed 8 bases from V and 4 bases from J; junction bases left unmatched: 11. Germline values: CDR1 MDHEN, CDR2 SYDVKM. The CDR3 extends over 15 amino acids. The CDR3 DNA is TGTGCCAGCTCCCCGGACAGGGCGGGTGCAGATACGCAGTATTTT. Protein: CASSPDRAGADTQYF.

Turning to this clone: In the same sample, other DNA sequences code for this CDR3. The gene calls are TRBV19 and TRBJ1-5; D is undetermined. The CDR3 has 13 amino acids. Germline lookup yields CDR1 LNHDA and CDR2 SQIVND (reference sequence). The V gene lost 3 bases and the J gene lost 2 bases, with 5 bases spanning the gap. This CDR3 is CASSIEGNQPQHF. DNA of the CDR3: TGTGCCAGTAGTATCGAAGGCAATCAGCCCCAGCATTTT.

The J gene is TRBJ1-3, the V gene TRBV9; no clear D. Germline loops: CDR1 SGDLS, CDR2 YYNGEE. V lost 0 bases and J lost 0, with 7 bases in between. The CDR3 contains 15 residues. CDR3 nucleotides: TGTGCCAGCAGCGTAGCCCTAGCCTCTGGAAACACCATATATTTT. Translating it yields CASSVALASGNTIYF. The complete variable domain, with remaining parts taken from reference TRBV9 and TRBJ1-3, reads DSGVTQTPKHLITATGQRVTLRCSPRSGDLSVYWYQQSLDQGLQFLIQYYNGEERAKGNILERFSAQQFPDLHSELNLSSLELGDSALYFCASSVALASGNTIYFGEGSWLTVV.

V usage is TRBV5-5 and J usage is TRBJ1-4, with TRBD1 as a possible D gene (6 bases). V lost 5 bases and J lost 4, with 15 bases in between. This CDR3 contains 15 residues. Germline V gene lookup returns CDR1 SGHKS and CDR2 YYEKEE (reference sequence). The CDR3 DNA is TGTGCCAGCAGTCAAGGGGGGGTCCTTAATGAAAAACTGTTTTTT. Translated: CASSQGGVLNEKLFF.